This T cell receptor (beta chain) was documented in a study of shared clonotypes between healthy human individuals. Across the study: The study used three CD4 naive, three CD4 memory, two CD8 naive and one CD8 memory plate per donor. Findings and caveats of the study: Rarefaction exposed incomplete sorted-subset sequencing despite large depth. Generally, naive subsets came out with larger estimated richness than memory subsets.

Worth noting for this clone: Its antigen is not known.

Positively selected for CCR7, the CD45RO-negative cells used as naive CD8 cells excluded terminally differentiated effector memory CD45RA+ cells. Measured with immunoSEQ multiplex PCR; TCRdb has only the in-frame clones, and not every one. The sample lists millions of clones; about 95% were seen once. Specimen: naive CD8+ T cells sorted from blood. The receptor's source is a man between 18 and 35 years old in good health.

As DNA, the CDR3 is TGTGCCAGCAGCCCTAGTGTAGCAGATACGCAGTATTTT. Amino acids: CASSPSVADTQYF. The chain employs TRBV7-9 and TRBJ2-3, with D unclear. Between the trimmed V and J ends, which lost 5 bases and 4 bases, there was a span of 10 bases. The CDR3 sequence is 13 residues long. Germline assignment: CDR1 SEHNR and CDR2 FQNEAQ (reference sequence).